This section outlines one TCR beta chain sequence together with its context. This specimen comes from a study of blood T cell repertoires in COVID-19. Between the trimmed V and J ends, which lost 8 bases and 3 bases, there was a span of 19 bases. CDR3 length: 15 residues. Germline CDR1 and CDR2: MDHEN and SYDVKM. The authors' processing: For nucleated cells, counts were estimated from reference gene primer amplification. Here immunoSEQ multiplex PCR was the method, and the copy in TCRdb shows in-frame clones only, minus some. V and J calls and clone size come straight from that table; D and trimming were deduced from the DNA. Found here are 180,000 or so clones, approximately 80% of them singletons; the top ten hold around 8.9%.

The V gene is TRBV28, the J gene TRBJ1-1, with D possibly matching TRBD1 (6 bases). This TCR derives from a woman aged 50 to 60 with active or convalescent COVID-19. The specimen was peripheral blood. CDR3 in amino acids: CASEEGGGRHTEAFF. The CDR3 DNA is TGTGCCAGCGAGGAGGGGGGGGGAAGGCACACTGAAGCTTTCTTT.